The 18 T cell receptor beta chains below come from one sample, sequenced in a study of shared clonotypes between healthy human individuals. It was CD45RO-negative cells, positively selected for CCR7, that made up naive CD8 cells, with terminally differentiated effector memory CD45RA+ cells excluded. Profiling relied on immunoSEQ multiplex PCR, and the TCRdb table lists in-frame clones only, not all of them. The sample carries more than 2 million clones, 90% to 95% recorded once. Material: naive CD8+ T cells from PBMCs. The receptors originated from a man aged 18 to 30 in good health. Some clones in this sample may be carry-over from other donors' samples.

V usage is TRBV6-4 and J usage is TRBJ2-1; D is ambiguous. In germline, CDR1 is MRHNA, CDR2 SNTAGT. The CDR3 runs 16 residues. V dropped 2 bases and J dropped 0 bases, with 11 bases sitting between them. CDR3 in amino acids: CASSDVFRSSYNEQFF. DNA of the CDR3: TGTGCCAGCAGTGACGTTTTTAGGTCCTCCTACAATGAGCAGTTCTTC.

The V gene is TRBV2, the J gene TRBJ2-7, with 7 bases identical to TRBD2. Germline V gene sequence: CDR1 SNHLY, CDR2 FYNNEI. The length of the CDR3 is 14 residues. V dropped 8 bases and J dropped 6; count of bases not matched to a gene: 13. For the CDR3, the DNA is TGTGCCAGCCTTTCTAGCGGTCCACTACCCGAGCAGTACTTC. Protein: CASLSSGPLPEQYF. The entire variable domain, with the rest obtained from reference TRBV2 and TRBJ2-7, is as follows: EPEVTQTPSHQVTQMGQEVILRCVPISNHLYFYWYRQILGQKVEFLVSFYNNEISEKSEIFDDQFSVERPDGSNFTLKIRSTKLEDSAMYFCASLSSGPLPEQYFGPGTRLTVT.

V is TRBV19 and J is TRBJ1-4; tentatively, D is TRBD1 (5 bases). This CDR3 spans 13 amino acids. CDR1 and CDR2 (germline): LNHDA, SQIVND (reference sequence). The V end was cut by 4 bases, the J end by 7 bases, with 10 bases between. As DNA, the CDR3 is TGTGCCAGTAGTAAGCGGGACTCTGAAAAACTGTTTTTT. This encodes CASSKRDSEKLFF. The full variable domain, in which reference TRBV19 and TRBJ1-4 provide the parts outside the CDR3, is DGGITQSPKYLFRKEGQNVTLSCEQNLNHDAMYWYRQDPGQGLRLIYYSQIVNDFQKGDIAEGYSVSREKKESFPLTVTSAQKNPTAFYLCASSKRDSEKLFFGSGTQLSVL.

V and J are TRBV18 and TRBJ1-1; the D gene is possibly TRBD1 (5 bases). The CDR3 loop spans 14 amino acids. Per germline, CDR1 KGHSH and CDR2 LQKENI. V was pared by 3 bases and J by 7 bases, with 15 bases between. CDR3 sequence reads: CASSPGGNSFEAFF. CDR3 nucleotides: TGTGCCAGCTCACCGGGGGGTAACTCTTTTGAAGCTTTCTTT.

The V gene is TRBV5-1, the J gene TRBJ1-4; the D is unclear. Trimming pared 5 bases from V and 4 bases from J, leaving 12 bases between. The CDR3 has 14 residues. In germline, CDR1 is SGHRS, CDR2 YFSETQ. As DNA, the CDR3 is TGCGCCAGCAGGTCCCCGGGGTATAATGAAAAACTGTTTTTT. It is translated as CASRSPGYNEKLFF.

The chain joins TRBV28 to TRBJ1-2; 7 bases are a match to TRBD1. The CDR3 totals 13 residues. V lost 3 bases, J lost 8 bases, and 6 bases stayed unmatched. Germline V CDR1 and CDR2: MDHEN, SYDVKM. The CDR3 nucleotides are TGTGCCAGCAGTTTTAGGGGGCGTATGGGCTACACCTTC. This translates into CASSFRGRMGYTF.

The rearrangement links TRBV4-1 to TRBJ2-7; D unclear. The CDR3 has 15 residues. Germline V gene lookup returns CDR1 MGHRA and CDR2 YSYEKL. Trimming left V 0 bases short and J 2 bases short, with 11 bases between. The CDR3 bases are TGCGCCAGCAGCCAAGATAGCCGCGCCGCCTACGAGCAGTACTTC. The encoded protein is CASSQDSRAAYEQYF.

In this sample, this clone turned up once. The rearrangement uses TRBV4-2 and TRBJ2-7; D ambiguous. With 3 bases removed from V and 5 bases from J, the gap between germline ends came to 14 bases. The CDR3 extends over 14 amino acids. Germline V lookup: CDR1 LGHNA, CDR2 YNFKEQ. The CDR3 sequence: CASSHVGVYNEQYF. DNA for the CDR3: TGTGCCAGCAGCCACGTTGGGGTTTATAACGAGCAGTACTTC.

For the CDR3, the DNA is TGTGCCAGCACACAGGGGGCGGCCGGCTACACCTTC. Translating it yields CASTQGAAGYTF. The rearrangement joins TRBV2 to TRBJ1-2, with 9 bases matching TRBD1. With 7 bases clipped from V and 8 bases from J, the junction kept 5 bases outside the gene matches. The CDR3 extends over 12 amino acids. Germline assignment: CDR1 SNHLY and CDR2 FYNNEI.

The CDR3 here is CASTYRDGSYEQYF. The CDR3 DNA reads TGTGCCAGCACCTATAGGGACGGTTCCTACGAGCAGTACTTC. The chain uses TRBV27 and TRBJ2-7; either TRBD1 or TRBD2 may fit D (5 bases each). The ends were cut back, 7 bases at V and 1 base at J, with 14 bases in the middle. Germline assignment: CDR1 MNHEY and CDR2 SMNVEV (reference sequence). This CDR3 contains 14 residues.

This chain uses TRBV19 with TRBJ2-1; 9 bases match TRBD1. V trimming: 4 bases; J trimming: 1 base; junction bases outside the gene matches: 5. This CDR3 region has 16 residues. Germline lookup yields CDR1 LNHDA and CDR2 SQIVND (reference sequence). Written as DNA, the CDR3 is TGTGCCAGTAGTACCCGGGACAGGGTTTCCTACAATGAGCAGTTCTTC. Its protein product is CASSTRDRVSYNEQFF.

This clone showed up just once. The rearrangement uses TRBV9 and TRBJ2-1; TRBD2 matches 8 bases. J lost 4 bases, V lost 4 bases, and 7 bases had no gene match. The germline V gene encodes CDR1 SGDLS and CDR2 YYNGEE. CDR3 size: 15 residues. This CDR3 is CASSPRLAQYNEQFF. The CDR3 nucleotides are TGTGCCAGCAGCCCTAGACTAGCGCAGTACAATGAGCAGTTCTTC.

The J gene is TRBJ2-1, the V gene TRBV27, with TRBD2 matching 9 bases. V dropped 6 bases and J dropped 6; count of bases not matched to a gene: 6. Germline V gene sequence: CDR1 MNHEY, CDR2 SMNVEV (reference sequence). There are 14 residues in the CDR3. CDR3 nucleotides: TGTGCCAGCAGACCGGGACTAGCCATCAATGAGCAGTTCTTC. Translating it yields CASRPGLAINEQFF.

The genes are TRBV6-5 and TRBJ2-2; the D is unclear. Trimming left V 1 base short and J 7 bases short, with 7 bases between. There are 13 residues in the CDR3. The germline CDR1 and CDR2 sequences are MNHEY and SVGAGI. CDR3 sequence reads: CASSYWQSGELFF. DNA of the CDR3: TGTGCCAGCAGTTACTGGCAGAGCGGGGAGCTGTTTTTT.

Note on this clone: In the same sample, other DNA sequences code for this CDR3. This CDR3 reads CASSQTSGSTDTQYF. The CDR3 DNA sequence: TGTGCCAGCAGTCAAACTAGCGGAAGCACAGATACGCAGTATTTT. The chain links TRBV7-9 to TRBJ2-3, with TRBD2 matching 8 bases. Germline trimming cut 6 bases from V and 0 bases from J; bases unmatched to any gene: 5. Germline CDR1 SEHNR, CDR2 FQNEAQ (reference sequence). This CDR3 spans 15 amino acids.

About this clone itself: Different DNA sequences within this sample yield the same CDR3. V is TRBV2 and J is TRBJ2-7; no reliable D call. The germline V and J ends were trimmed by 4 bases and 4 bases, with 5 bases remaining between them. This CDR3 is built from 11 residues. Germline-derived CDR1 and CDR2 are SNHLY and FYNNEI. DNA of the CDR3: TGTGCCAGCAGTGGATCTTACGAGCAGTACTTC. It specifies CASSGSYEQYF.

The genes are TRBV13 and TRBJ1-4; D is undetermined. Germline CDR1 reads PRHDT; CDR2 reads FYEKMQ (reference sequence). V was clipped by 4 bases and J by 4 bases, with 13 bases between them. CDR3 length: 15 residues. CDR3 sequence reads: CASSSSRAGNEKLFF. DNA of the CDR3: TGTGCCAGCAGCTCGAGCCGGGCCGGTAATGAAAAACTGTTTTTT.

The chain uses TRBV19 and TRBJ2-7; D gene unclear. V was clipped by 4 bases and J by 0 bases, with 16 bases between them. Germline V gene sequence: CDR1 LNHDA, CDR2 SQIVND (reference sequence). This CDR3 is built from 16 residues. The CDR3 sequence is CASSSNEVAVSYEQYF. In DNA form, the CDR3 reads TGTGCCAGTAGTAGCAATGAAGTGGCAGTCTCCTACGAGCAGTACTTC.